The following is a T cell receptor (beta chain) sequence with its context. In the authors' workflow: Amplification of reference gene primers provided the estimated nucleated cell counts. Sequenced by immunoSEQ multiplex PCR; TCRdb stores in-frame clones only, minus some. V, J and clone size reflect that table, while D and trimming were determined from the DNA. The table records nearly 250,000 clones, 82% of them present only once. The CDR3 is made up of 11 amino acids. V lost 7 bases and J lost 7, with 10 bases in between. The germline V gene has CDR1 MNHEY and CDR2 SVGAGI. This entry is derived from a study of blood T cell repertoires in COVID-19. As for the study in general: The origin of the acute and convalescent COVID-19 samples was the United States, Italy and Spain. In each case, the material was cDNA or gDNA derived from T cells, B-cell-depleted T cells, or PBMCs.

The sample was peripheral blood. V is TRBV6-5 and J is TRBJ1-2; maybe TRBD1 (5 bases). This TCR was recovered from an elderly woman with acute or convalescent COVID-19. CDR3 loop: CASKRGGGYTF. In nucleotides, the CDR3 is TGTGCCAGCAAACGCGGGGGTGGCTACACCTTC.